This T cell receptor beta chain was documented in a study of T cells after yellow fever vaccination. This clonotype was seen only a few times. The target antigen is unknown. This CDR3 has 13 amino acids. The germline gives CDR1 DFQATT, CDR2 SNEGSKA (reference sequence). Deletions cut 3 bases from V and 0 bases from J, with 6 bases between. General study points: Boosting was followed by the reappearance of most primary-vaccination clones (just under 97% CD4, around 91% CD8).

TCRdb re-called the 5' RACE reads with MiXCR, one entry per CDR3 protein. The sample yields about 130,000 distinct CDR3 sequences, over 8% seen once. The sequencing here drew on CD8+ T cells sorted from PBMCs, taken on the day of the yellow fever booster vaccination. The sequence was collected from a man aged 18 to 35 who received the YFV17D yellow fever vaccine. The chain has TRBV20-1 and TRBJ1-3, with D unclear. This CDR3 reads CSASFFSGNTIYF. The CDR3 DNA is TGCAGTGCTAGCTTCTTCTCTGGAAACACCATATATTTT.